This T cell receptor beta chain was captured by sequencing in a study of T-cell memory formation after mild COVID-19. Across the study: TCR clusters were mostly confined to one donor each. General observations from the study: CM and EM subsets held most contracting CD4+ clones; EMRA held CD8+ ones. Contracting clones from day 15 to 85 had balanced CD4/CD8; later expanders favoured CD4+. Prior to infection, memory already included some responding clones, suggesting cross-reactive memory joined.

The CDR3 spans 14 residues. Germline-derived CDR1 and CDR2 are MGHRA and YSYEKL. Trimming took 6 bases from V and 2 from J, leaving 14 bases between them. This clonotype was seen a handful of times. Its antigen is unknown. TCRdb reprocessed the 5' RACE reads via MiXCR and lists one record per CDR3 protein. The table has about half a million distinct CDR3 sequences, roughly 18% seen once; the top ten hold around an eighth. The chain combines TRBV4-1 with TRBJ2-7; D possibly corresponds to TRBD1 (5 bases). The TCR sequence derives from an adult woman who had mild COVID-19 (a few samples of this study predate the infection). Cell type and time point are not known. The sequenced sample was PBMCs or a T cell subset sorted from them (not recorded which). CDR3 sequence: CASRMQGGPYEQYF. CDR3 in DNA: TGCGCCAGCAGAATGCAGGGCGGCCCCTACGAGCAGTACTTC.